This TCR beta chain was recovered during a study of T cell responses to AZD1222 COVID-19 vaccine. The repertoire was sequenced with immunoSEQ multiplex PCR; TCRdb's copy has only in-frame clones and lacks some. The repertoire includes 130,000 or so clones, 86% of them detected once, and 12% sits in the top ten. With 0 bases removed from V and 7 bases from J, the gap between germline ends came to 10 bases. From germline, CDR1 is SGDLS and CDR2 YYNGEE. The CDR3 totals 14 residues. The gene calls are TRBV9 and TRBJ2-2; unclear D gene. This clonotype was obtained from an adult in good health. Sequenced here: peripheral blood, sampled on day 0 of AZD1222 vaccination. CDR3 residues: CASSVDPARGELFF. The CDR3 nucleotides read TGTGCCAGCAGCGTAGATCCAGCGCGCGGGGAGCTGTTTTTT.